The 25 T cell receptor beta chains presented below share a single source sample, sequenced in a study of vaccination and CD4 T cells after COVID-19. Treatment described: approximately nine-day PBMC culture with coronavirus spike peptide pools or control peptides (ViraFEST assay). The Oncomine TCR Beta short-read assay was applied to DNA of cultured CD4+ T cells. TCRdb reanalysed the PCR reads using MiXCR and keeps one entry per CDR3 protein. The repertoire holds some 16,000 distinct CDR3 sequences, with under 80% as singletons. No antigen has been identified for these receptors. Material for sequencing was CD4+ T cells from blood, cultured in vitro. These receptors were collected from a human donor who had recovered from COVID-19.

The rearrangement links TRBV7-9 to TRBJ2-1, with unresolved D. The CDR3 sequence is 15 residues long. CDR1 is SEHNR, CDR2 FQNEAQ, per germline (reference sequence). V lost 5 bases and J lost 8, with 19 bases in between. DNA of the CDR3: TGTGCCAGCAGCCCCAAGGTTAGGGTTTCCCATGAGCAGTTCTTC. Residues: CASSPKVRVSHEQFF.

V gene TRBV20-1 combines with J gene TRBJ1-1, with TRBD1 identical over 8 bases. CDR1 and CDR2 (germline): DFQATT, SNEGSKA (reference sequence). V was pared by 2 bases and J by 6 bases, with 8 bases of the junction left unmatched. There are 14 residues in the CDR3. The CDR3 DNA follows: TGCAGTGCTAGACAGGGGGCTCGATATGCTGAAGCTTTCTTT. Its protein product is CSARQGARYAEAFF.

Note on this clonotype: A read error may produce the germline difference seen at one junction end. V and J are TRBV6-1 and TRBJ1-4; D is unresolved. This CDR3 spans 14 amino acids. Germline loops: CDR1 MNHNS, CDR2 SASEGT. The CDR3 DNA reads as TGTGCCATCAGTGATCCGCGGGAGAGGGAAAAACTGTTTTTT. Translated, it gives CAISDPREREKLFF.

The chain couples TRBV6-5 to TRBJ2-6; tentatively, D is TRBD2 (5 bases). The CDR3 runs 16 residues. CDR1 and CDR2 (germline): MNHEY, SVGAGI. With 4 bases removed from V and 1 base from J, the gap between germline ends came to 11 bases. The CDR3 loop is CASSSPEVSGANVLTF. CDR3 nucleotide sequence: TGTGCCAGCAGTTCGCCGGAGGTTTCTGGGGCCAACGTCCTGACTTTC.

This chain connects TRBV28 to TRBJ2-2; 8 bases line up with TRBD2. V shed 6 bases, J shed 2 bases, and the junction held 5 bases outside the gene matches. CDR1 and CDR2 from the germline V gene are MDHEN and SYDVKM. This CDR3 has 15 amino acids. The CDR3 DNA follows: TGTGCCAGCAGCGCCGGGGGGGGCAACACCGGGGAGCTGTTTTTT. Amino acid sequence: CASSAGGGNTGELFF.

In this sample, this clonotype turned up once. The CDR3 nucleotides read TGTGCCAGTAGTACGCCGGGACAGGGGAATCAGCCCCAGCATTTT. Protein sequence: CASSTPGQGNQPQHF. The chain links TRBV19 to TRBJ1-5; TRBD1 matches 10 bases. The CDR3 has 15 residues. V dropped 4 bases and J dropped 4; count of bases not matched to a gene: 4. Germline lookup yields CDR1 LNHDA and CDR2 SQIVND (reference sequence).

The chain carries TRBV29-1 and TRBJ2-3; D unresolved. V lost 5 bases, J lost 8 bases, and 8 bases lay in between. Germline V CDR1 and CDR2: SQVTM, ANQGSEA. This CDR3 contains 10 residues. CDR3 DNA sequence: TGCAGCGTTAAGACAAGTACGCAGTATTTT. Its translation: CSVKTSTQYF.

The rearrangement joins TRBV19 to TRBJ2-7, with 11 bases identical to TRBD2. V dropped 8 bases and J dropped 5; count of bases not matched to a gene: 8. The germline gives CDR1 LNHDA, CDR2 SQIVND (reference sequence). The CDR3 is made up of 14 amino acids. DNA for the CDR3: TGTGCCAGTCGTAGCGGGAGGGCCCTTAACGAGCAGTACTTC. It codes for CASRSGRALNEQYF.

V gene TRBV24-1 combines with J gene TRBJ2-7; the D gene is possibly TRBD1 (5 bases). The V end was cut by 3 bases, the J end by 0 bases, with 8 bases between. This CDR3 is 14 amino acids long. Germline values: CDR1 KGHDR, CDR2 SFDVKD. The CDR3 region has the DNA TGTGCCACCAGTGATAAGGGGTTCTCCTACGAGCAGTACTTC. Protein: CATSDKGFSYEQYF.

The chain has TRBV5-6 and TRBJ1-6; D ambiguous. V was trimmed by 1 base and J by 1 base, leaving 6 bases between them. This CDR3 is built from 15 residues. Looked up from germline, CDR1 is SGHDT and CDR2 is YYEEEE. The CDR3 sequence is CASSLRVSYNSPLHF. CDR3 DNA sequence: TGTGCCAGCAGCTTGAGGGTTTCCTATAATTCACCCCTCCACTTT.

The rearrangement joins TRBV20-1 to TRBJ1-2; 11 bases are shared with TRBD1. This CDR3 contains 14 residues. J gave up 8 bases and V 1 base, and 6 bases lay outside the gene matches. CDR1 DFQATT and CDR2 SNEGSKA come from the germline V gene (reference sequence). CDR3 sequence: CSARVQDRGHGYTF. The CDR3, as DNA: TGCAGTGCTAGAGTACAGGACAGGGGGCACGGCTACACCTTC.

The chain links TRBV20-1 to TRBJ1-1; 7 nucleotides match TRBD1. This CDR3 has 14 residues. Germline V gene sequence: CDR1 DFQATT, CDR2 SNEGSKA (reference sequence). Trimming at V came to 8 bases and at J to 1 base, leaving 10 bases not matched to a gene. This CDR3 is CSPPKGQPNTEAFF. The CDR3 coding sequence is TGCAGTCCACCCAAGGGACAGCCGAACACTGAAGCTTTCTTT.

The chain is built from TRBV6-1 and TRBJ2-7; 7 nucleotides match TRBD1. From germline, CDR1 is MNHNS and CDR2 SASEGT. The CDR3 runs to 13 residues. The ends lost 8 bases at V and 3 bases at J; junction bases unmatched: 7. The CDR3 sequence is CASASDRNYEQYF. The CDR3 DNA sequence: TGTGCCAGCGCCTCGGACAGGAACTACGAGCAGTACTTC.

This chain uses TRBV28 with TRBJ1-5; no firm D call. Between the trimmed V and J ends, which lost 3 bases and 0 bases, there was a span of 9 bases. This CDR3 has 15 amino acids. CDR1 and CDR2 (germline): MDHEN, SYDVKM. The CDR3 is CASSLVWHSNQPQHF. CDR3 in DNA: TGTGCCAGCAGTTTGGTGTGGCATAGCAATCAGCCCCAGCATTTT.

This clonotype came up a few times. This chain joins TRBV10-1 and TRBJ1-3; unclear D gene. The CDR3 totals 13 residues. The germline CDR1 and CDR2 sequences are WNHNN and SYGVQD (reference sequence). Between the trimmed V and J ends, which lost 7 bases and 1 base, there was a span of 8 bases. CDR3: CASTETSGNTIYF. The CDR3 DNA follows: TGCGCCAGCACGGAGACTTCTGGAAACACCATATATTTT.

This clonotype came up a few times. This chain connects TRBV5-1 to TRBJ2-7; tentatively, D is TRBD1 or TRBD2 (5 bases each). Trimming took off 0 bases at V and 1 base at J, with 8 bases between the two ends. The CDR3 covers 14 residues. The germline gives CDR1 SGHRS, CDR2 YFSETQ. Written as DNA, the CDR3 is TGCGCCAGCAGCTTGGCCGGGGCTTCCTACGAGCAGTACTTC. Translated: CASSLAGASYEQYF.

CDR3 bases: TGTGCCAGCCGAGGGGGCCGCACAGATACGCAGTATTTT. Translated, it gives CASRGGRTDTQYF. This chain links TRBV6-1 with TRBJ2-3, with 7 bases aligning to TRBD1. The length of the CDR3 is 13 residues. Germline assignment: CDR1 MNHNS and CDR2 SASEGT. J gave up 1 base and V 8 bases, and 3 bases lay outside the gene matches.

The rearrangement links TRBV6-1 to TRBJ1-5; D may be TRBD1 (5 bases). This CDR3 comprises 16 residues. CDR1 is MNHNS, CDR2 SASEGT, per germline. With 5 bases removed from V and 7 bases from J, the gap between germline ends came to 21 bases. In DNA form, the CDR3 reads TGTGCCAGCAGTCCAAAACTAGGGGCTGGAGGCCAGCCCCAGCATTTT. This translates into CASSPKLGAGGQPQHF.

This clonotype was counted a few times. The V gene is TRBV6-1, the J gene TRBJ2-2; TRBD1 aligns across 8 bases. The J segment lost 4 bases and the V segment lost 7 bases, leaving 5 bases of the junction unmatched. The V gene's germline CDR1 is MNHNS and CDR2 SASEGT. This CDR3 contains 14 residues. CDR3 loop: CASTTGTGTGELFF. CDR3 nucleotides: TGTGCCAGCACCACGGGGACAGGCACCGGGGAGCTGTTTTTT.

As DNA, the CDR3 is TGTGCCAGCAGTGGAAATTTGGGCCGGGGGTCCTACTTC. It specifies CASSGNLGRGSYF. The chain is built from TRBV2 and TRBJ2-7; a possible D gene is TRBD2 (6 bases). V lost 4 bases and J lost 13, with 20 bases in between. There are 13 residues in the CDR3. Looked up from germline, CDR1 is SNHLY and CDR2 is FYNNEI.

The CDR3 DNA follows: TGTGCCAGTAGTTCGGGACAGGGGAACACTGAAGCTTTCTTT. Translation: CASSSGQGNTEAFF. The chain employs TRBV19 and TRBJ1-1; 9 bases are shared with TRBD1. The CDR3 is made up of 14 amino acids. Trimming cost V 5 bases and J 1 base; bases outside gene matches: 2. Per germline, CDR1 LNHDA and CDR2 SQIVND (reference sequence).

The gene calls are TRBV20-1 and TRBJ1-2, with 7 bases identical to TRBD1. The CDR3 is made up of 15 amino acids. Trimming cost V 6 bases and J 2 bases; bases outside gene matches: 12. The germline V gene encodes CDR1 DFQATT and CDR2 SNEGSKA (reference sequence). The CDR3 is CSATPDRVRNYGYTF. The CDR3 coding sequence is TGCAGTGCGACCCCTGACAGGGTGCGCAACTATGGCTACACCTTC.

This chain uses TRBV18 with TRBJ2-4, with a tentative D call TRBD2 (6 bases). Trimming pared 1 base from V and 10 bases from J, leaving 20 bases between. The CDR3 totals 16 residues. Germline V gene data show CDR1 as KGHSH and CDR2 as LQKENI. CDR3 region: CASSPRSQGGVPIQYF. The CDR3 DNA sequence: TGTGCCAGCTCACCACGCAGTCAGGGCGGGGTCCCGATTCAGTACTTC.

The V and J genes are TRBV6-2 or TRBV6-3 and TRBJ2-7; D ambiguous. Germline lookup yields CDR1 MNHEY and CDR2 SVGEGT. V lost 0 bases to trimming and J lost 3 bases, with 9 bases between them. The CDR3 runs to 14 residues. The CDR3 protein is CASSYSKVLYEQYF. The CDR3 DNA is TGTGCCAGCAGTTACTCGAAGGTACTCTACGAGCAGTACTTC.

The gene calls are TRBV2 and TRBJ1-2; 10 positions match TRBD1. The V segment lost 6 bases and the J segment 2 bases; nucleotides outside the gene matches: 3. The length of the CDR3 is 14 residues. Germline V CDR1 and CDR2: SNHLY, FYNNEI. CDR3 DNA sequence: TGTGCCAGCAGGCGGGGACAGGGGAACTATGGCTACACCTTC. Protein product: CASRRGQGNYGYTF.